This T cell receptor (beta chain) was recorded in a study of shared clonotypes between healthy human individuals. The V and J ends lost 2 bases and 8 bases respectively, with 13 bases between them. Per the germline V gene, CDR1 is LNHDA and CDR2 is SQIVND (reference sequence). This CDR3 comprises 13 residues. Naivety among CD8 cells was defined by CD45RO negativity and positive CCR7 selection, thereby excluding terminally differentiated effector memory CD45RA+ cells. TCRdb's table, derived via immunoSEQ multiplex PCR, lists solely in-frame clones and lacks some. The sample contains 1.5 million to 2.5 million clones, about 95% of which appear only once.

The receptor comes from a young man in good health. The sample consisted of naive CD8+ T cells sorted from blood. This chain links TRBV19 with TRBJ2-7, with D hard to call. In DNA, the CDR3 is TGTGCCAGTAGTATAAGTACTACGACCCAGCAGTACTTC. It yields the protein CASSISTTTQQYF.